This TCR beta chain was sequenced in a study of shared clonotypes between healthy human individuals (dated by TCRdb to about 2020). For the study in its entirety: The cohort included three men and a couple of women between 18 and 49 years of age. Per donor, leukapheresis produced somewhere between about 0.8 and 9 billion PBMCs. The study deeply sequenced blood TCR repertoires of five healthy adults to estimate repertoire size and the extent of clonotype sharing between individuals. To increase sequencing depth and limit assay-specific biases, TCR repertoire library preparation and sequencing were carried out by different laboratories using diverse techniques. For each donor, CD4 naive and CD4 memory were each run on three plates, CD8 naive on two plates, and CD8 memory on one plate. Overall study results and their limits: Based on pairwise subsampling, the degree of clonotype sharing among donors was expected to be affected by sequencing depth. Because the study included only a small number of donors, the genetic and exposure-history diversity represented was limited. Across four donors, roughly 5.4% of naive CD4, more than 3% of naive CD8, approximately 2.5% of memory CD4, and approximately 0.4% of memory CD8 clonotypes were shared. Sampling was restricted to blood, and TCR repertoires in tissue are likely to differ from TCR repertoires in blood. Compared with non-shared clonotypes, clonotypes shared by all four sorted-subset donors had higher generation probabilities. Incomplete sequencing was indicated by rarefaction of sorted-subset datasets, despite the large sequencing depth. Naive subsets generally had larger estimated clonotype richness than memory subsets did.

Using the deep immunoSEQ assay, multiplex PCR amplified TCR CDR3 regions from genomic DNA. Extracted genomic DNA from each cell subset was spread evenly across all wells of several immunoSEQ 96-well plates, with each plate serving as a replicate. Each replicate PCR for sorted subsets received around 200 ng genomic DNA, equal to about 30,000 T cell genomes. The purified libraries were quantified using a Qubit 3.0 fluorometer, sized with a Bioanalyzer 2100, and then quantified again using the KAPA Library Quantification kit. A separate single-read 150-cycle Illumina NextSeq 550 flow cell was used to sequence each immunoSEQ 96-well plate. Turning to the authors' computational methods: Because the immunoSEQ output included only junctional sequences and no quality scores, the filtering could not be the same as the filtering used for full-length reads. Sequences were annotated with PyIR, a Python wrapper for IgBLAST v1.9, using IMGT germline references to assign V/J genes and CDR3. Reads were removed for weak V/J assignments (E-value above 1e-6), missing CDR3, stop codons, out-of-frame junctions, or ambiguous translated residues. V3J clonotypes were defined by identical inferred V gene, J gene, and CDR3 amino acid sequence. Percentage overlap between repertoires was computed as shared unique clonotypes divided by the size of the smaller repertoire. Richness of each repertoire was evaluated using RTK rarefaction, the Chao1 estimator, and Recon v2.1 estimates of unobserved clonotypes. Generation probabilities were computed with OLGA for all TCRbeta clonotypes obtained by the gDNA method from a few donors. TCRdb stores this immuneACCESS table with in-frame sequences only. Part of the clones is absent; in the studies checked, under half of the shortfall reflects unresolved V genes, and no reason is known for the rest. For V, J and clone size, that table is used; D and trimming come from the DNA. The sample profile shows 1 million to 1.3 million clones; approximately 80% of them were found once. The ten most abundant clones make up 0.6% to 0.7% of the sample.

Comment on this clone: Its specific antigen is unknown. Base qualities are not provided; no much larger clone lies one nucleotide away.

Per the germline V gene, SGDLS is the CDR1 and YYNGEE is the CDR2. V is reduced by 2 bases and J by 1 base, leaving a spacing of 9 bases between them. The cysteine opens and the phenylalanine closes a CDR3 of 15 amino acids. Kept here is only the CDR3 DNA, which spans 45 bases and is read in frame from base 1. The donors were healthy, HIV-negative adults with no recently reported acute infections or vaccinations. Every donor was a Caucasian adult living in Nashville, Tennessee, USA. CD4+ T cells were enriched by magnetic negative selection, after which naive cells were positively selected on CD45RA and the negative fraction was taken as the memory subset. Blood was obtained by leukapheresis, after which PBMCs were separated by Ficoll-Histopaque density gradient centrifugation and cryopreserved in liquid nitrogen vapor phase. Analytical flow cytometry was used to check the purity and quantity of each magnetically sorted T cell population. Genomic DNA was isolated from every sorted fraction and measured by UV absorbance on a Nanodrop 2000c.

The rearrangement combines TRBV9 with TRBJ2-2; the D gene lacks a confident call. Sequencing used memory CD4+ T cells from PBMCs. The cell subset or site label, as the study defines it: CD45RA-negative fraction. This receptor was obtained from a man aged 18 to 30 in good health. Some clones in this sample may be carry-over from other donors' samples. For the CDR3, the sequence is CASSVRAQNTGELFF. The nucleotide sequence reads as follows: TGTGCCAGCAGCGTCCGGGCCCAGAACACCGGGGAGCTGTTTTTT.